The rows below give T cell receptor beta chains drawn from one sample of a study of T cell repertoires and HLA-DP antigens. No antigen has been assigned to these receptors. Assay: immunoSEQ multiplex PCR; the TCRdb copy retains only in-frame clones and omits some. The sample holds about 89,000 clones; about 89% are singletons and the top ten take about 1.5%. Sequenced sample: CD4+ T cells from PBMCs. The source of these receptors is a man in his fifties or sixties in good health and CMV-seronegative. Both conserved end residues are part of each CDR3. The order of the fields is V gene, clone size, D gene, J gene, CDR3 length, CDR3 protein, CDR3 DNA. The D gene is left open where the match is weak. Clone size is stated in some rows and not others, as once, few, many or a class when expanded.

>TRBV19|.|TRBD2|TRBJ2-1|17
CASSARTSGSSYNEQFF
TGTGCCAGTAGTGCCAGGACTAGCGGGAGCTCCTACAATGAGCAGTTCTTC
>TRBV30|.|.|TRBJ1-2|11
CAWNANYGYTF
TGTGCCTGGAATGCTAACTATGGCTACACCTTC
>TRBV19|.|.|TRBJ2-1|15
CASSIDRGSYNEQFF
TGTGCCAGTAGTATAGACCGAGGTTCCTACAATGAGCAGTTCTTC
>TRBV7-3|.|.|TRBJ1-2|16
CASSLKFQSRGGGYTF
TGTGCCAGCAGCTTAAAGTTTCAGTCCCGGGGAGGAGGCTACACCTTC
>TRBV5-1|few|.|TRBJ2-2|15
CASSLDLPNTGELFF
TGCGCCAGCAGCTTGGATCTACCTAACACCGGGGAGCTGTTTTTT
>TRBV10-3|.|.|TRBJ2-7|11
CAISQHYEQYF
TGTGCCATCAGCCAACACTACGAGCAGTACTTC
>TRBV19|.|.|TRBJ1-6|14
CATESGTGNSPLHF
TGTGCCACGGAATCCGGGACGGGTAATTCACCCCTCCACTTT
>TRBV5-5|.|.|TRBJ2-2|15
CASSLVARNTGELFF
TGTGCCAGCAGCTTGGTAGCGAGGAACACCGGGGAGCTGTTTTTT
>TRBV6-5|once|.|TRBJ2-3|15
CASGRDGKNTDTQYF
TGTGCCAGCGGACGGGACGGGAAAAACACAGATACGCAGTATTTT
>TRBV6-5|once|TRBD1|TRBJ1-2|14
CASSSDRAPYGYTF
TGTGCCAGCAGTTCAGACAGGGCCCCCTATGGCTACACCTTC
>TRBV5-1|.|.|TRBJ2-3|16
CASSLGLLSSTDTQYF
TGCGCCAGCAGCTTGGGGCTGCTTTCTAGCACAGATACGCAGTATTTT
>TRBV6-5|.|TRBD1|TRBJ2-7|11
CATRTGGEQYF
TGTGCCACCAGGACAGGGGGCGAGCAGTACTTC
>TRBV5-4|.|.|TRBJ2-1|15
CASSLGLGSLIEQFF
TGTGCCAGCAGCTTGGGCCTAGGGTCACTTATTGAGCAGTTCTTC
>TRBV18|.|TRBD1|TRBJ1-1|13
CASSQGQGTEAFF
TGTGCCAGCTCTCAAGGACAGGGCACTGAAGCTTTCTTT
>TRBV14|.|.|TRBJ2-1|16
CASSQGGLANDNEQFF
TGTGCCAGCAGCCAAGGGGGGCTAGCGAACGACAATGAGCAGTTCTTC
>TRBV9|.|TRBD1|TRBJ1-1|15
CASSRAGGLSSEAFF
TGTGCCAGCAGCCGAGCAGGGGGCCTAAGCTCTGAAGCTTTCTTT
>TRBV6-5|once|.|TRBJ2-1|13
CATGGNSYNEQFF
TGTGCCACCGGAGGAAACTCCTACAATGAGCAGTTCTTC
>TRBV30|.|TRBD2|TRBJ2-7|16
CAWSTGLAGGLGEQYF
TGTGCCTGGAGTACCGGACTAGCGGGAGGATTAGGCGAGCAGTACTTC
>TRBV5-4|.|.|TRBJ2-1|14
CASSLKGSYNEQFF
TGTGCCAGCAGCTTAAAGGGCTCCTACAATGAGCAGTTCTTC
>TRBV28|.|.|TRBJ1-2|13
CASSQTANYGYTF
TGTGCCAGCAGTCAGACAGCTAACTATGGCTACACCTTC
>TRBV30|.|.|TRBJ1-2|13
CACRGGHNYGYTF
TGTGCCTGCAGGGGTGGACATAACTATGGCTACACCTTC
>TRBV14|once|.|TRBJ2-1|14
CASSPWGLNNEQFF
TGTGCCAGCAGCCCCTGGGGGCTAAACAATGAGCAGTTCTTC
>TRBV11-1|.|.|TRBJ2-3|15
CASSQGRGRTDTQYF
TGTGCCAGCAGCCAGGGCAGGGGTCGCACAGATACGCAGTATTTT
>TRBV30|.|.|TRBJ1-5|12
CAWGREGQPQHF
TGTGCCTGGGGAAGGGAGGGTCAGCCCCAGCATTTT
>TRBV5-1|.|.|TRBJ2-5|13
CASSSNPWETQYF
TGCGCCAGCAGCTCTAACCCCTGGGAGACCCAGTACTTC
>TRBV9|few|TRBD2|TRBJ2-7|14
CASSVEAGGDEQYF
TGTGCCAGCAGCGTAGAAGCGGGGGGCGACGAGCAGTACTTC
>TRBV27|many|TRBD1|TRBJ1-6|15
CASRDRGQFNSPLHF
TGTGCCAGCAGGGACAGGGGCCAATTTAATTCACCCCTCCACTTT
>TRBV7-2|.|TRBD2|TRBJ2-5|14
CASSLGGRQETQYF
TGTGCCAGCAGCTTGGGGGGGAGGCAAGAGACCCAGTACTTC
>TRBV13|.|.|TRBJ2-1|18
CASSSLVGGKPFDNEQFF
TGTGCCAGCAGCTCGCTAGTGGGCGGGAAGCCTTTTGACAATGAGCAGTTCTTC
>TRBV20-1|.|.|TRBJ1-1|9
CSAGKKAFF
TGCAGTGCTGGAAAAAAGGCTTTCTTT
>TRBV5-6|.|.|TRBJ2-7|15
CASSFKGTGPGKQYF
TGTGCCAGCAGCTTTAAAGGGACGGGCCCCGGAAAGCAGTACTTC
>TRBV2|.|.|TRBJ1-3|14
CASSEKRTGNTIYF
TGTGCCAGCAGTGAAAAAAGGACTGGAAACACCATATATTTT
>TRBV4-1|.|TRBD1|TRBJ1-5|16
CASSHTGQGVDQPQHF
TGCGCCAGCAGCCACACCGGACAGGGGGTGGATCAGCCCCAGCATTTT
>TRBV6-6|.|.|TRBJ2-4|15
CASRYRELAKNIQYF
TGTGCCAGCAGATACAGGGAGTTAGCCAAAAACATTCAGTACTTC
>TRBV18|.|TRBD1|TRBJ2-1|14
CASSPTTGANEQFF
TGTGCCAGCTCACCTACTACAGGGGCCAATGAGCAGTTCTTC
>TRBV7-9|.|TRBD1|TRBJ1-1|13
CAGTGVGVTEAFF
TGTGCCGGGACAGGGGTCGGTGTCACTGAAGCTTTCTTT
>TRBV7-2|.|.|TRBJ1-2|17
CASSVLGMGPKNYGYTF
TGTGCCAGCAGCGTACTAGGGATGGGACCGAAAAACTATGGCTACACCTTC